This T cell receptor beta chain was identified in a study of cytomegalovirus exposure and HLA in healthy donors. Looking at the study overall: Among around 200 million T cells, an earlier analysis found about 100 million unique TCR beta sequences. The study's findings and limits: In a later analysis, HLA-associated TCR beta chains were more clonally expanded than equally common others. It was assumed in the presence/absence analyses that sequencing depth was roughly uniform across donors.

On this clone itself: Its antigen is not identified.

Trimming removed 0 bases from V and 2 bases from J, with 8 bases in between. Germline CDR1 reads LGHNA; CDR2 reads YSLEER. The CDR3 consists of 16 residues. Both 60 Vbeta primers and 13 Jbeta primers went into the PCR. Measured with immunoSEQ multiplex PCR; TCRdb has only the in-frame clones, and not every one. The sample carries tens of thousands of clones, roughly 74% recorded once. The V call is TRBV4-3, the J call TRBJ2-6; a possible D gene is TRBD2 (5 bases). The sequence derives from a woman under 40 in good health and CMV-seropositive. Material: PBMCs. CDR3 DNA: TGCGCCAGCAGCCAAGATAGCGCGGCTGGGGCCAACGTCCTGACTTTC. Translated: CASSQDSAAGANVLTF.